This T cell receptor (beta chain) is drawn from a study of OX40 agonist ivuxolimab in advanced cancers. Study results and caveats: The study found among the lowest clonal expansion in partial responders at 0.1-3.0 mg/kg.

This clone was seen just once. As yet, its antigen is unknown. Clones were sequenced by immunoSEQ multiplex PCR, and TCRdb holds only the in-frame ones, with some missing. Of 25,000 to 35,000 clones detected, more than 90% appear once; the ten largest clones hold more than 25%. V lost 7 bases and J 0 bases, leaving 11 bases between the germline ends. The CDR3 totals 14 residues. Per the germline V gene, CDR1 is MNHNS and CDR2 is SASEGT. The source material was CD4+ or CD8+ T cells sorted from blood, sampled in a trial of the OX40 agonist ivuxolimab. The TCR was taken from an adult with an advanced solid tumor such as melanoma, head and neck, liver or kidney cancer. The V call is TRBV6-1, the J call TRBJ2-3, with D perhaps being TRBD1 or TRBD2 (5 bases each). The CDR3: CASTRGPSTDTQYF. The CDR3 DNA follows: TGTGCCAGCACCCGGGGACCTAGCACAGATACGCAGTATTTT.